The sequence of this T cell receptor beta chain was determined in a study of cytomegalovirus exposure and HLA in healthy donors. Note on this clone: No antigen is known for it.

Whole-study results and caveats: In vitro, a few CMV-associated chains proved specific for CMV antigens.

Primers: 60 Vbeta forward and 13 Jbeta reverse. Methods used by the authors: In a later analysis, the count reached some 88 million unique TCR beta chains, with about 10 million shared. The table came from immunoSEQ multiplex PCR; TCRdb's copy has only in-frame clones and leaves some out. The DNA was the basis for D and trimming; V, J and clone size are from that table. Among 150,000 to 200,000 clones listed, approximately 90% were seen once. From germline, CDR1 is SGHAT and CDR2 FQNNGV. The CDR3 length is 16 residues. J was trimmed by 6 bases and V by 4 bases; bases with no gene match: 14. The chain recombines TRBV11-2 with TRBJ2-7; 8 bases align to TRBD2. This TCR came from a boy aged 2 to 10 in good health and CMV-seronegative. Sequenced sample: PBMCs. The CDR3 nucleotides are TGTGCCAGCAGCTCCCCGAGCGGGAGCACATTTGGCGAGCAGTACTTC. This translates into CASSSPSGSTFGEQYF.